Shown below are 20 T cell receptor beta chains from a single sample sequenced in a study of CD8 T cells in ankylosing spondylitis. Notes on the study in general: A TCR beta motif made of eight highly homologous variants seemed typical of ankylosing spondylitis blood.

TCRdb called the 5' RACE reads again in MiXCR, with one record for every CDR3 protein. The data contain 700,000 to 1,000,000 distinct CDR3 sequences, about 11% of them singletons. These receptors have no known antigen. Input material: blood, either unsorted or a sorted T cell fraction (not recorded which). These receptors originate from a male donor with ankylosing spondylitis.

This clonotype was detected only a few times. This rearrangement joins TRBV28 to TRBJ2-5; D remains ambiguous. Germline V CDR1 and CDR2: MDHEN, SYDVKM. V gave up 5 bases and J gave up 1 base, with 14 bases separating them. There are 15 residues in the CDR3. The CDR3 bases are TGTGCCAGCAGTGCCCCGACCTTCGCCCAAGAGACCCAGTACTTC. Translating gives CASSAPTFAQETQYF.

This clonotype was picked up many times. V usage is TRBV6-1 and J usage is TRBJ1-1; possible D gene TRBD1, 5 bases. Germline loops: CDR1 MNHNS, CDR2 SASEGT. The V end lost 5 bases, the J end lost 7 bases, and 17 bases lay between the germline ends. CDR3 length: 14 amino acids. CDR3 sequence (DNA): TGTGCCAGCAGTCTCCTTGGCAGGGCGAATGAAGCTTTCTTT. Protein sequence: CASSLLGRANEAFF.

This clonotype was observed many times. The chain employs TRBV27 and TRBJ2-1, with TRBD2 matching over 10 bases. Per germline, CDR1 MNHEY and CDR2 SMNVEV (reference sequence). J lost 3 bases, V lost 6 bases, and 5 bases had no gene match. The CDR3 covers 15 residues. CDR3 region: CASRPSGGYYNEQFF. CDR3 in DNA: TGTGCCAGCAGACCTAGCGGGGGATACTACAATGAGCAGTTCTTC.

The chain joins TRBV20-1 to TRBJ1-5; no clear D gene. The V and J ends lost 3 bases and 7 bases respectively, with 19 bases between them. From germline, CDR1 is DFQATT and CDR2 SNEGSKA (reference sequence). CDR3 length: 15 amino acids. CDR3 nucleotides: TGCAGTGCTAGCCCAGGATTGGGCGAGTGGCAGCCCCAGCATTTT. It translates to CSASPGLGEWQPQHF.

This clonotype was observed at least ten times. The chain is built from TRBV7-2 and TRBJ2-7, with 7 bases fitting TRBD1. Germline V CDR1 and CDR2: SGHTA, FQGNSA. V trimming: 1 base; J trimming: 2 bases; junction bases outside the gene matches: 2. The CDR3 consists of 14 residues. The CDR3 here is CASSLGGGPYEQYF. The CDR3 DNA follows: TGTGCCAGCAGCTTAGGAGGGGGCCCCTACGAGCAGTACTTC.

This clonotype was detected ten times or more. The chain uses TRBV5-6 and TRBJ2-7, with 10 bases lining up with TRBD1. V dropped 2 bases and J dropped 5; count of bases not matched to a gene: 4. This CDR3 spans 14 amino acids. CDR1 is SGHDT and CDR2 is YYEEEE in the germline V gene. CDR3 sequence (DNA): TGTGCCAGCAGCTTCCGGGACAGGGGCGACGAGCAGTACTTC. Translation: CASSFRDRGDEQYF.

Many counts were recorded for this clonotype. The chain's CDR3 is CSVVTRGNRENYGYTF. In DNA, the CDR3 is TGCAGCGTTGTAACTCGAGGAAACAGGGAGAACTATGGCTACACCTTC. The chain uses TRBV29-1 and TRBJ1-2; tentatively, D is TRBD1 (6 bases). V lost 4 bases to trimming and J lost 2 bases, with 20 bases between them. There are 16 residues in the CDR3. CDR1 is SQVTM and CDR2 is ANQGSEA in the germline V gene.

This clonotype was recorded at least ten times. J is TRBJ2-7 and V is TRBV3-1; D call uncertain. Germline V lookup: CDR1 LGHDT, CDR2 YNNKEL (reference sequence). Deletions cut 1 base from V and 0 bases from J, with 7 bases between. The CDR3 is 14 residues long. CDR3 in amino acids: CASSQVFSSYEQYF. The CDR3 DNA is TGTGCCAGCAGCCAAGTTTTCAGCTCCTACGAGCAGTACTTC.

This sequence joins TRBV6-2 or TRBV6-3 and TRBJ1-5; D is ambiguous. Trimming stripped 8 bases from V and 5 bases from J, with 10 bases between. CDR1 is MNHEY and CDR2 is SVGEGT in the germline V gene. CDR3 length equals 12 residues. This chain's CDR3 is CASGPGYQPQHF. DNA of the CDR3: TGTGCCAGCGGTCCAGGATATCAGCCCCAGCATTTT.

This clonotype appeared many times. The chain links TRBV18 to TRBJ2-7, with no clear D. Germline V gives CDR1 KGHSH, CDR2 LQKENI. The CDR3 is 13 residues long. Trimming took 1 base from V and 4 from J, leaving 8 bases between them. The CDR3 is CASSPRGRYEQYF. DNA of the CDR3: TGTGCCAGCTCACCACGTGGAAGGTACGAGCAGTACTTC.

The chain is built from TRBV7-2 and TRBJ1-5; D may be TRBD1 (5 bases). Germline V lookup: CDR1 SGHTA, CDR2 FQGNSA. V was cut by 2 bases and J by 4 bases, with 12 bases left in between. The CDR3 runs to 15 residues. CDR3 amino acids: CASSLNGEGNQPQHF. The CDR3 nucleotides read TGTGCCAGCAGCTTAAACGGGGAGGGGAATCAGCCCCAGCATTTT.

This clonotype occurred a few times. This rearrangement joins TRBV6-2 or TRBV6-3 to TRBJ2-1, with D unresolved. V was pared by 10 bases and J by 9 bases, with 16 bases between. The germline V gene encodes CDR1 MNHEY and CDR2 SVGEGT. The CDR3 has 12 residues. The CDR3 is CATWGRVGEQFF. In DNA form, the CDR3 reads TGTGCCACCTGGGGAAGGGTAGGTGAGCAGTTCTTC.

The V gene is TRBV20-1, the J gene TRBJ2-7; unclear D gene. The V end lost 1 base, the J end lost 2 bases, and 15 bases lay between the germline ends. Germline loops: CDR1 DFQATT, CDR2 SNEGSKA (reference sequence). CDR3 length: 15 residues. This chain's CDR3 is CSARAESLNTYEQYF. CDR3 coding DNA: TGCAGTGCTAGAGCTGAGAGCCTTAATACCTACGAGCAGTACTTC.

This clonotype appeared a few times. This chain links TRBV2 with TRBJ2-2; D is ambiguous. V was clipped by 3 bases and J by 6 bases, with 2 bases between them. Germline values: CDR1 SNHLY, CDR2 FYNNEI. This CDR3 has 11 residues. The CDR3 spells CASSESGELFF. In DNA form, the CDR3 reads TGTGCCAGCAGTGAGTCCGGGGAGCTGTTTTTT.

The V call is TRBV4-3, the J call TRBJ2-7; 9 bases are a match to TRBD1. This CDR3 has 16 residues. J gave up 4 bases and V 1 base, and 8 bases lay outside the gene matches. Germline values: CDR1 LGHNA, CDR2 YSLEER. CDR3 nucleotides: TGCGCCAGCAGCCAAGTGTCGGGACAGGGACGTTACGAGCAGTACTTC. It codes for CASSQVSGQGRYEQYF.

This clonotype has just a few counts. The V gene is TRBV9, the J gene TRBJ2-1; the match to TRBD1 covers 8 bases. The CDR3 loop spans 13 amino acids. Germline CDR1 is SGDLS and CDR2 is YYNGEE. With V trimmed by 4 bases and J by 7 bases, 4 bases remained unmatched. This CDR3 is CASSLRQGNEQFF. CDR3 DNA: TGTGCCAGCAGCCTACGACAGGGGAATGAGCAGTTCTTC.

This clonotype was found a few times. The chain is built from TRBV4-3 and TRBJ1-4; 7 nucleotides line up with TRBD1. This CDR3 comprises 15 residues. Germline V gene data show CDR1 as LGHNA and CDR2 as YSLEER. V lost 0 bases to trimming and J lost 5 bases; unmatched junction nucleotides: 3. The CDR3 here is CASSQEDRANEKLFF. CDR3 DNA: TGCGCCAGCAGCCAAGAAGACAGGGCGAATGAAAAACTGTTTTTT.

This clonotype was seen a few times. The chain carries TRBV20-1 and TRBJ2-7, with D possibly being TRBD1 (5 bases). The length of the CDR3 is 13 residues. Looked up from germline, CDR1 is DFQATT and CDR2 is SNEGSKA (reference sequence). V was shortened by 0 bases and J by 6 bases, with 12 bases between the two germline ends. The CDR3 loop reads CSAREGRVGEQYF. DNA for the CDR3: TGCAGTGCTAGAGAGGGCAGGGTGGGCGAGCAGTACTTC.

CDR3 bases: TGTGCCAGCAGCCCCCAAGCCGGGACAGGCCCCTTCGGCACTGAAGCTTTCTTT. It yields the protein CASSPQAGTGPFGTEAFF. The chain recombines TRBV4-2 with TRBJ1-1; 8 bases map to TRBD1. The J segment lost 4 bases and the V segment lost 4 bases, leaving 17 bases of the junction unmatched. CDR1 LGHNA and CDR2 YNFKEQ come from the germline V gene. This CDR3 is 18 amino acids long.

The J gene is TRBJ1-4, the V gene TRBV14, with D perhaps matching TRBD1 (6 bases). The CDR3 consists of 15 residues. Germline V lookup: CDR1 SGHDN, CDR2 FVKESK. Trimming shortened V by 2 bases and J by 2 bases, and 9 bases separated the two germline ends. The CDR3 sequence: CASSQFRGTNEKLFF. For the CDR3, the DNA is TGTGCCAGCAGCCAATTCAGGGGCACTAATGAAAAACTGTTTTTT.